Listed below are T cell receptor beta chains from one sample, sequenced in a study. From the 5' RACE reads, TCRdb called clonotypes with MiXCR, one entry per CDR3 protein. Found here are tens of thousands of distinct CDR3 sequences, 25% to 30% of them singletons; the top ten hold around 3.5%. Sequencing was carried out using memory CD4+ T cells sorted from a lymph node. The receptors here all came from a female donor with breast cancer. Each CDR3 is given with its conserved first and last residue. D genes are given only for firm matches. Rows give clone size only sometimes, using once, few, many, or a class for an expanded clone.

CDR3	DNA	size	D	V	J
CATSRKLAVGLDTQYF	TGTGCCACCAGCAGGAAACTGGCAGTGGGCCTCGATACGCAGTATTTT	once	.	TRBV15	TRBJ2-3
CASSFRTGDNQPQHF	TGTGCCAGCAGCTTCAGGACGGGGGACAATCAGCCCCAGCATTTT	.	.	TRBV7-8	TRBJ1-5
CASSQKMSPHNEQFF	TGTGCCAGCAGCCAAAAAATGTCTCCTCACAATGAGCAGTTCTTC	.	.	TRBV7-3	TRBJ2-1
CASSVGPSGEKLFF	TGTGCCAGCAGCGTCGGTCCATCGGGGGAAAAACTGTTTTTT	many	.	TRBV9	TRBJ1-4
CSVAGLSGYTF	TGCAGCGTTGCCGGGTTAAGTGGCTACACCTTC	medium-sized	.	TRBV29-1	TRBJ1-2
CASRRTSGSLEQYF	TGTGCCAGCAGACGGACTAGCGGGAGTCTCGAGCAGTACTTC	.	TRBD2	TRBV3-1	TRBJ2-7
CASSQGRWDYGYTF	TGTGCCAGCAGTCAGGGGAGGTGGGACTATGGCTACACCTTC	.	.	TRBV6-5	TRBJ1-2
CASSEWVGRPEQFF	TGTGCCAGCAGTGAATGGGTGGGGCGGCCTGAGCAGTTCTTC	.	.	TRBV6-1	TRBJ2-1
CASRGFSGLAGGEQYF	TGTGCCAGCAGGGGTTTCTCAGGGCTAGCGGGAGGCGAGCAGTACTTC	.	TRBD2	TRBV7-8	TRBJ2-7
CASSGNSETQYF	TGTGCCAGCAGCGGGAACTCAGAGACCCAGTACTTC	few	.	TRBV7-2	TRBJ2-5
CASSQPGQAHEQYF	TGCGCCAGCAGCCAACCAGGACAGGCCCACGAGCAGTACTTC	.	TRBD1	TRBV4-1	TRBJ2-7
CASSLGGTYGYTF	TGTGCCAGCAGCTTAGGGGGTACCTATGGCTACACCTTC	.	.	TRBV11-2	TRBJ1-2
CASSVGPPSPLHF	TGTGCCAGCAGCGTAGGTCCCCCTTCACCCCTCCACTTT	.	.	TRBV9	TRBJ1-6
CASSQSTADTQYF	TGTGCCAGCAGCCAATCCACAGCAGATACGCAGTATTTT	.	.	TRBV16	TRBJ2-3
CASSLEGVSNQPQHF	TGTGCCAGCAGTCTAGAGGGGGTGAGCAATCAGCCCCAGCATTTT	.	.	TRBV2	TRBJ1-5
CSASGLAGGNEQFF	TGCAGTGCTAGCGGTCTAGCGGGGGGCAATGAGCAGTTCTTC	.	TRBD2	TRBV20-1	TRBJ2-1
CASSRRQGDGETQYF	TGCGCCAGCAGCCGACGACAGGGGGATGGAGAGACCCAGTACTTC	.	TRBD1	TRBV4-1	TRBJ2-5
CASSIGQGTEQFF	TGTGCCAGCAGCATCGGACAGGGGACTGAGCAGTTCTTC	.	TRBD1	TRBV7-6	TRBJ2-1
CASSPRRTGHTEAFF	TGTGCCAGCAGCCCCCGGCGGACAGGACACACTGAAGCTTTCTTT	few	TRBD1	TRBV9	TRBJ1-1
CASSQGPLQRYNEQFF	TGCGCCAGCAGCCAAGGACCACTTCAACGCTACAATGAGCAGTTCTTC	.	.	TRBV4-3	TRBJ2-1
CASYAGGASWYGYTF	TGTGCCAGCTATGCAGGGGGCGCCTCTTGGTATGGCTACACCTTC	once	TRBD1	TRBV6-5	TRBJ1-2
CSVEDRGNTEAFF	TGCAGCGTTGAAGACAGGGGGAACACTGAAGCTTTCTTT	few	.	TRBV29-1	TRBJ1-1
CSARQGHETQYF	TGCAGTGCCCGACAGGGACACGAGACCCAGTACTTC	few	TRBD1	TRBV20-1	TRBJ2-5
CSVDKAYNEQFF	TGCAGCGTTGATAAGGCCTACAATGAGCAGTTCTTC	.	.	TRBV29-1	TRBJ2-1
CASAVERVQPQHF	TGTGCCAGCGCTGTGGAGAGGGTACAGCCCCAGCATTTT	few	.	TRBV7-8	TRBJ1-5
CASSQDRSTSSYEQYF	TGCGCCAGCAGCCAAGATCGCTCGACGAGCTCCTACGAGCAGTACTTC	.	.	TRBV4-3	TRBJ2-7
CSATRHLRDGYTF	TGCAGTGCTACTAGACACCTTAGGGATGGCTACACCTTC	medium-sized	.	TRBV20-1	TRBJ1-2
CATSIRGQGEEQFF	TGTGCCACCAGCATCAGAGGACAGGGTGAGGAGCAGTTCTTC	.	TRBD1	TRBV15	TRBJ2-1
CASSRQVRTEAFF	TGTGCCAGCAGCAGACAGGTCCGCACTGAAGCTTTCTTT	.	.	TRBV12-3/TRBV12-4	TRBJ1-1